This T cell receptor (beta chain) is from a study of blood T cell repertoires in COVID-19 (dated by TCRdb to 2018 to 2021). Describing the broader study: The collaborator samples originated in the United States, Italy and Spain and spanned the acute and convalescent phases of COVID-19. HLA class I and class II types, where available, came from metadata supplied by the sample provider rather than from assay-based typing. Samples were obtained from the ongoing ImmuneRACE study (first 160 participants) and from about 1,300 subjects provided by 6 global collaborators. The material from the prospective study consisted of cDNA or gDNA derived from T cells, B-cell-depleted T cells, or PBMCs. The repertoires were released in a freely available public database meant as a resource for research on the immune response to SARS-CoV-2. Deeply sampled blood TCRbeta repertoires from subjects exposed to, actively infected with, or recovered from COVID-19 were included in the dataset. Sample metadata almost always included a de-identified subject ID, COVID-19 status, age in years and sex.

In the case of this clone: This clone's antigen is unknown. Within one base of it there is no much larger clone, and no base qualities were kept.

TCRbeta CDR3 regions were amplified from genomic DNA by means of the immunoSEQ Assay, a bias-controlled multiplex PCR. Concerning the study's data processing: The number of nucleated cells in each sample was estimated by amplification of reference gene primers within the assay. To quantify the absolute abundance of each unique TCRbeta CDR3 rearrangement, sequence reads were collapsed and filtered. For each sample, productive Simpson clonality was calculated by taking the square root of Simpson's diversity index across productive rearrangements. Sourced from immuneACCESS, this table was stored by TCRdb with only in-frame sequences that have V and J called. A share of the clones is absent; for the studies checked, an unresolved V gene accounts for under half, and the remainder has no known explanation. Clone size and V and J calls were adopted from that table, with D and trimming inferred from the DNA. The sample data list around 200,000 clones, and approximately 87% of these were observed just once. About 6.2% of the sample lies in the top ten.

What the work shows at the level of the full study, not this receptor alone: How much clinical and demographic metadata was included differed by source and by participant, and the metadata was provided uncurated.

Another Seattle source contributed samples from volunteer blood donors who had recovered from COVID-19. Whole blood was collected in K2EDTA tubes by collaborating institutions according to the institutions' own protocols. For TCRbeta analysis, collaborators shipped samples in one of three forms: frozen whole blood, isolated PBMCs, or DNA extracted from either of those sample types. The trim is 5 bases for V and 1 base for J, with a gap of 12 bases between the germline ends. Including the terminal cysteine and phenylalanine, the CDR3 comprises 14 residues. CDR3 DNA only is kept here, 42 bases in frame from base 1. CDR1 and CDR2 are drawn from the germline V gene: SGHRS, YFSETQ.

Sequencing was performed on peripheral blood. This clonotype originated in a man aged 55 to 69 who had recovered from COVID-19. The chain joins TRBV5-1 to TRBJ1-1; TRBD1 might be the D gene, on 6 matching bases. This receptor carries the CDR3 CASRDGTSNTEAFF. In nucleotides, the sequence is TGCGCCAGCAGGGATGGGACATCGAACACTGAAGCTTTCTTT.